This record concerns one T cell receptor (beta chain) sequence. Original processing notes: How many nucleated cells were present was estimated from reference gene primer amplification. TCRdb's table, derived via immunoSEQ multiplex PCR, lists solely in-frame clones and lacks some. Clone size and V and J calls were adopted from that table, with D and trimming inferred from the DNA. Of 200,000 to 250,000 clones in the sample, over 70% are singletons; the top ten hold 2.9%. This sample was included in a study of blood T cell repertoires in COVID-19. Study-level background: Sites in the United States, Italy and Spain provided acute and convalescent COVID-19 samples. The cDNA or gDNA used as material had been derived from T cells, B-cell-depleted T cells, or PBMCs.

Germline lookup yields CDR1 SGDLS and CDR2 YYNGEE. CDR3 length: 18 amino acids. Unmatched junction bases numbered 6, after V lost 4 bases and J lost 3 bases. J is TRBJ2-2 and V is TRBV9, with TRBD2 identical over 16 bases. The origin of this receptor is a man between 50 and 59 years old with active or convalescent COVID-19. Sequenced input: peripheral blood. Here the CDR3 reads CASSSGTSGRAHTGELFF. Written as DNA, the CDR3 is TGTGCCAGCAGCTCCGGGACTAGCGGGAGGGCCCACACCGGGGAGCTGTTTTTT.